The sequence of this T cell receptor beta chain was determined in a study of control samples from healthy donors and cancer patients. Generated by immunoSEQ multiplex PCR, the TCRdb table keeps only in-frame clones and is missing some. With some 190,000 clones in the sample, the ten largest clones hold roughly 2%. The CDR3 has 14 residues. This TCR was sampled from a woman aged 25-40 years in good health. The chain employs TRBV21-1 and TRBJ1-2. TRBV21-1 is recorded as a pseudogene. Source material: blood. This CDR3 is CASSKPVANYGYTF. In DNA form, the CDR3 reads TGTGCCAGCAGCAAACCGGTCGCTAACTATGGCTACACCTTC.